Given below is one TCR beta chain in context. The data were taken from a study of blood T cells in healthy people across ages. A second PCR, run for about 7 to 11 cycles, used a sample-barcoded 5' primer plus a J-beta primer mix. TCRdb re-called the 5' RACE reads through MiXCR, storing one row per CDR3 protein. The repertoire has 750,000 to 1,000,000 distinct CDR3 sequences, roughly 28% of them found once; the top ten carry roughly 10%. These data also formed part of another study, on T cells of mothers and their children.

The sequenced sample consisted of blood. The source of this sequence is a middle-aged woman in good health.

The CDR3, as DNA: TGTGCCAGCAGCAATAACAGGGTCTCCTACGAGCAGTACTTC. Protein product: CASSNNRVSYEQYF. V is TRBV7-2 and J is TRBJ2-7; TRBD1 is a possible D gene (6 bases). CDR1 SGHTA and CDR2 FQGNSA come from the germline V gene. The CDR3 spans 14 residues. Trimming stripped 5 bases from V and 0 bases from J, with 11 bases between.